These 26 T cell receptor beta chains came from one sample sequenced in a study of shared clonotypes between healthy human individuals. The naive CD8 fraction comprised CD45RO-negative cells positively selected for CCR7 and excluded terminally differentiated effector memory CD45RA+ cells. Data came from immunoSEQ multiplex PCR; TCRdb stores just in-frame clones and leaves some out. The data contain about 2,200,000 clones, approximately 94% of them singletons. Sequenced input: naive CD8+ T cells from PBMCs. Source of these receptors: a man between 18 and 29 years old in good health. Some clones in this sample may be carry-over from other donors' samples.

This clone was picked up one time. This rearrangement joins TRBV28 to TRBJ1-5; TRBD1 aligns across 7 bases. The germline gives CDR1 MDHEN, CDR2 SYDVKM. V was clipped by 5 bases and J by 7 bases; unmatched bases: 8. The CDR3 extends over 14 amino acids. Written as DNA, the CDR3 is TGTGCCAGCAGTAATACAGGGACAGACCAGCCCCAGCATTTT. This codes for CASSNTGTDQPQHF.

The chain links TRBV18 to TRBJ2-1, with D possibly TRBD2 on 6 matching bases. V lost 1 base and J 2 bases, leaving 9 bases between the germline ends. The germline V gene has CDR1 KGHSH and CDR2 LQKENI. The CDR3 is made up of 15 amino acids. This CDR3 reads CASSPLRETYNEQFF. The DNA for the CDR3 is TGTGCCAGCTCACCACTCCGGGAGACCTACAATGAGCAGTTCTTC. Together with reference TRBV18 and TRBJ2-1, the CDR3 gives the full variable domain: NAGVMQNPRHLVRRRGQEARLRCSPMKGHSHVYWYRQLPEEGLKFMVYLQKENIIDESGMPKERFSAEFPKEGPSILRIQQVVRGDSAAYFCASSPLRETYNEQFFGPGTRLTVL.

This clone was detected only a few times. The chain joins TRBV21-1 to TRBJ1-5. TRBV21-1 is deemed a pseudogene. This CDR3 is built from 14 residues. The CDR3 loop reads CASTQREGQQPQHF. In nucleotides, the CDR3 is TGTGCCAGCACCCAAAGAGAGGGCCAGCAGCCCCAGCATTTT.

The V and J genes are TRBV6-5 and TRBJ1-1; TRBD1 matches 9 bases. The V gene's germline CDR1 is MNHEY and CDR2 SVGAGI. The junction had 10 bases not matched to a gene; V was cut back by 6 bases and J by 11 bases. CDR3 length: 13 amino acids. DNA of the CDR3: TGTGCCAGCAGCGCTTTACAGGGGGCACTGGCTTTCTTT. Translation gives CASSALQGALAFF.

The CDR3 is CSVEGLAGGYSYNEQFF. DNA for the CDR3: TGCAGCGTTGAGGGGCTAGCGGGAGGCTACTCCTACAATGAGCAGTTCTTC. This chain links TRBV29-1 with TRBJ2-1; 11 bases align to TRBD2. J lost 0 bases, V lost 3 bases, and 7 bases had no gene match. From germline, CDR1 is SQVTM and CDR2 ANQGSEA. The CDR3 is 17 residues long.

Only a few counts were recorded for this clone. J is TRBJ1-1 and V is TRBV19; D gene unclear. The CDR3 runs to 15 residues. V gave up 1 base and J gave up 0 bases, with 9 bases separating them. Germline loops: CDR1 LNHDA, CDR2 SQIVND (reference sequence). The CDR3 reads CASSIAASLNTEAFF. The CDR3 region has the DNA TGTGCCAGTAGTATAGCGGCCAGCCTGAACACTGAAGCTTTCTTT.

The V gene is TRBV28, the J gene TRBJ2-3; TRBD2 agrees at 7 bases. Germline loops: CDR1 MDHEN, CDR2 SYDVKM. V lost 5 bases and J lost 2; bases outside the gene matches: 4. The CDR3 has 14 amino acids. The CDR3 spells CASSPLAVTDTQYF. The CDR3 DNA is TGTGCCAGCAGTCCTCTAGCGGTCACAGATACGCAGTATTTT.

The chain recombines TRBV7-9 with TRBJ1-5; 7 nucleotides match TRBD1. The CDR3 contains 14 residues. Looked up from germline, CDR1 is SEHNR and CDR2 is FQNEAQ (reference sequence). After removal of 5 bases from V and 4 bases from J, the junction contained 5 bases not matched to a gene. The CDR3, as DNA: TGTGCCAGCAGCCCCCTACAGGGGAATCAGCCCCAGCATTTT. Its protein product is CASSPLQGNQPQHF.

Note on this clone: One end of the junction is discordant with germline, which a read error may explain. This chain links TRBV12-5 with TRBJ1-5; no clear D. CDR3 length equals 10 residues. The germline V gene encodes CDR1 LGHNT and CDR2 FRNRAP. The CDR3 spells CASGLVPKDF. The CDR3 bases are TGTGCTAGTGGTTTGGTACCTAAGGATTTT.

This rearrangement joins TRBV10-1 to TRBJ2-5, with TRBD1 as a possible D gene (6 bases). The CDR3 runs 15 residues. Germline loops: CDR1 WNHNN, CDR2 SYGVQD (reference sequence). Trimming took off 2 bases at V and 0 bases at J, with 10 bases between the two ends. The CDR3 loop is CASSEGQRNQETQYF. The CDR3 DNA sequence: TGCGCCAGCAGTGAGGGACAGAGAAACCAAGAGACCCAGTACTTC.

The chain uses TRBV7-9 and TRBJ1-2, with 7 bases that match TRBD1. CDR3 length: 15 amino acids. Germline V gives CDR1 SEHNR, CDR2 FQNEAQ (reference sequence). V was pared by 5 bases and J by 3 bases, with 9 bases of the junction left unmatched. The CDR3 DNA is TGTGCCAGCAGCGCACCGGGACAGCTTCACTATGGCTACACCTTC. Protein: CASSAPGQLHYGYTF.

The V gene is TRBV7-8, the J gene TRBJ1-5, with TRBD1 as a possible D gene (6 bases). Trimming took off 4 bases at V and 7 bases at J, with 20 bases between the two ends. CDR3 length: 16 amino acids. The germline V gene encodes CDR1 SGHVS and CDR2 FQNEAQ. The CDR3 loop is CASSYTPWGAGQPQHF. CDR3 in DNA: TGTGCCAGCAGCTACACTCCGTGGGGGGCCGGCCAGCCCCAGCATTTT.

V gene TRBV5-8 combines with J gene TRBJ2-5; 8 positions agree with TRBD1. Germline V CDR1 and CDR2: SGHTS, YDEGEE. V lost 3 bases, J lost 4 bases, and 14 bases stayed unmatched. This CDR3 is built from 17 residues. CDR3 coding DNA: TGTGCCAGCAGCTCCGACGAGGACAGGGTGGGAGGAGAGACCCAGTACTTC. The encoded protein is CASSSDEDRVGGETQYF.

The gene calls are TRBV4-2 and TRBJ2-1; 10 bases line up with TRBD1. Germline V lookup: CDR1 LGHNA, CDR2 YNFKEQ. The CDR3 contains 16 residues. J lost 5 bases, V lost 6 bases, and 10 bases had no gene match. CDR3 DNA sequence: TGTGCCAGCAGTCTTGTTACCGGGACAGGGGACAATGAGCAGTTCTTC. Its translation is CASSLVTGTGDNEQFF.

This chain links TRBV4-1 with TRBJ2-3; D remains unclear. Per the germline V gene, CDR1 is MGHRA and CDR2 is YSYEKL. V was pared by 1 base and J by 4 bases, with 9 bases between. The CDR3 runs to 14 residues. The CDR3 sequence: CASSQGRSADTQYF. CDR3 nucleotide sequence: TGCGCCAGCAGCCAAGGTCGGAGTGCAGATACGCAGTATTTT.

The CDR3 sequence is CASSPYGTSGISTDTQYF. In DNA, the CDR3 is TGTGCCAGCAGTCCCTACGGGACTAGCGGAATTAGCACAGATACGCAGTATTTT. This chain joins TRBV27 and TRBJ2-3; 11 bases are shared with TRBD2. After removal of 5 bases from V and 0 bases from J, the junction contained 10 bases not matched to a gene. The germline CDR1 and CDR2 sequences are MNHEY and SMNVEV (reference sequence). The CDR3 runs 18 residues.

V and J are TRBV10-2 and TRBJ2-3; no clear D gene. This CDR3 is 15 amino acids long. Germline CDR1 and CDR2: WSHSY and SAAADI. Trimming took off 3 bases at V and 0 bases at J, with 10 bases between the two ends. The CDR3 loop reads CASSDVRRSTDTQYF. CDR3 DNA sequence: TGCGCCAGCAGTGACGTCCGGCGGAGCACAGATACGCAGTATTTT.

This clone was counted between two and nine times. CDR3 sequence reads: CASWSQTNQPQHF. CDR3 in DNA: TGTGCCAGCTGGTCCCAGACCAATCAGCCCCAGCATTTT. This chain connects TRBV6-1 to TRBJ1-5; D ambiguous. Trimming pared 8 bases from V and 3 bases from J, leaving 11 bases between. The CDR3 has 13 residues. The germline gives CDR1 MNHNS, CDR2 SASEGT.

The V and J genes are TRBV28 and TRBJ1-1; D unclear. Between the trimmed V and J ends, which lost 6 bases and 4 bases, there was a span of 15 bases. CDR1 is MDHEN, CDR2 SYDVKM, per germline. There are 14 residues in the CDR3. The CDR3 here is CASRTRVRGTEAFF. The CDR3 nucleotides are TGTGCCAGCAGGACACGGGTTCGCGGCACTGAAGCTTTCTTT.

The CDR3 nucleotides are TGTGCCAGCAGCCATACTCGACTAGCAGCCCCCACGGATACGCAGTATTTT. Residues: CASSHTRLAAPTDTQYF. The rearrangement links TRBV4-2 to TRBJ2-3; 7 positions match TRBD2. In germline, CDR1 is LGHNA, CDR2 YNFKEQ. The ends lost 3 bases at V and 6 bases at J; junction bases unmatched: 15. This CDR3 spans 17 amino acids.

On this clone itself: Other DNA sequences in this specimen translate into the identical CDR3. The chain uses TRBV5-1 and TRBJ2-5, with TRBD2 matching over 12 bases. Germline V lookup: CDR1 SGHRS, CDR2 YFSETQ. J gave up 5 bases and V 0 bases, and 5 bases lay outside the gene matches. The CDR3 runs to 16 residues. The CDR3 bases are TGCGCCAGCAGCTTGGCTCGACTAGCGGGAGTGGAGACCCAGTACTTC. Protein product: CASSLARLAGVETQYF.

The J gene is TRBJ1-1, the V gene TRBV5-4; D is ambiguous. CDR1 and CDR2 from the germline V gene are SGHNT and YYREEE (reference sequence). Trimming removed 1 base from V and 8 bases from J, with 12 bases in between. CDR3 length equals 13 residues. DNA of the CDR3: TGTGCCAGCAGCTTGAGGACGGGTTTCGAAGCTTTCTTT. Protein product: CASSLRTGFEAFF.

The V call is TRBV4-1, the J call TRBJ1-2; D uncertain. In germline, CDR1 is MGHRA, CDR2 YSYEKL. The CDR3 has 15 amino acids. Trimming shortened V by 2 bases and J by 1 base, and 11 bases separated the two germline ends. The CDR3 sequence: CASSQIEGGNYGYTF. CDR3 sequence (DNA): TGCGCCAGCAGCCAAATAGAGGGAGGTAACTATGGCTACACCTTC.

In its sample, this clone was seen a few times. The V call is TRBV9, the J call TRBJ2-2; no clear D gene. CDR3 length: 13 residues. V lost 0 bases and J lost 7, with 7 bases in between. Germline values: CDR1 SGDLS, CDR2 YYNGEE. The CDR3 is CASSVDSSGELFF. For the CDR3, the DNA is TGTGCCAGCAGCGTAGATTCAAGCGGGGAGCTGTTTTTT.

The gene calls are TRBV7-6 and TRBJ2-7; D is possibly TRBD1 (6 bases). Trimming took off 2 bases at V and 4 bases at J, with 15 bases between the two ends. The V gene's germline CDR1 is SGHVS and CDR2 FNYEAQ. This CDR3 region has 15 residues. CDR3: CASSLTAGVGYEQYF. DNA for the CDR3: TGTGCCAGCAGCTTAACAGCAGGGGTGGGATACGAGCAGTACTTC.

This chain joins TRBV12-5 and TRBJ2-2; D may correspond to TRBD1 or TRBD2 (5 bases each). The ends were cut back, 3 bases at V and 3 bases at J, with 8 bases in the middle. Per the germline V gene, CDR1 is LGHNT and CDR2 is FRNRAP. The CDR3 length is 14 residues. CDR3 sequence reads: CASGFQGDTGELFF. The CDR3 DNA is TGTGCTAGTGGTTTTCAGGGAGACACCGGGGAGCTGTTTTTT.